This is a list of T cell receptor beta chains from one sample in a study of OX40 agonist ivuxolimab in advanced cancers. The method was immunoSEQ multiplex PCR; TCRdb's version includes in-frame clones alone and lacks a portion of them. The sample yields 83,000 or so clones, 70% to 90% seen once. The sequencing used CD4+ or CD8+ T cells sorted from blood, collected in a trial of the OX40 agonist ivuxolimab. All receptors derive from an adult with an advanced solid tumor such as melanoma, head and neck, liver or kidney cancer. The CDR3 runs from the conserved cysteine through the conserved F or W. The D gene is left open where the match is weak. Clone size is given for some rows only: seen once, a few or many times, or a class if the clone is expanded.

clone_size	d_call	j_call	v_call	cdr3_aa	cdr3_nt
NA	NA	TRBJ1-1	TRBV2	CASKVQQNTEAFF	TGTGCCAGCAAGGTCCAACAGAACACTGAAGCTTTCTTT
once	NA	TRBJ1-1	TRBV27	CASSFRQPMNTEAFF	TGTGCCAGCAGTTTTAGACAGCCTATGAACACTGAAGCTTTCTTT
NA	NA	TRBJ1-6	TRBV7-2	CASSLQGSNSPLHF	TGTGCCAGCAGCTTACAGGGGAGTAATTCACCCCTCCACTTT
NA	TRBD2	TRBJ2-1	TRBV7-6	CASSLLSSGSVYNEQFF	TGTGCCAGCAGCTTACTTTCTAGCGGGAGTGTGTACAATGAGCAGTTCTTC
NA	NA	TRBJ2-5	TRBV6-1	CASSEVGETQYF	TGTGCCAGCAGTGAAGTGGGGGAGACCCAGTACTTC
NA	TRBD1	TRBJ1-1	TRBV28	CASSGSDRANTEAFF	TGTGCCAGCAGTGGGTCGGACAGGGCAAACACTGAAGCTTTCTTT
NA	TRBD2	TRBJ2-6	TRBV19	CASKREGPLLSSGANVLTF	TGTGCCAGCAAGCGGGAGGGCCCTCTTTTATCGTCGGGGGCCAACGTCCTGACTTTC
NA	TRBD1	TRBJ1-2	TRBV4-3	CASSQDGGQGGYGYTF	TGCGCCAGCAGCCAAGATGGGGGACAGGGCGGGTATGGCTACACCTTC
NA	TRBD1	TRBJ1-2	TRBV7-9	CASSSLLTGTNNYGYTF	TGTGCCAGCAGCTCACTGCTGACAGGGACGAATAACTATGGCTACACCTTC
once	NA	TRBJ2-4	TRBV6-5	CASSYSLQAMNIQYF	TGTGCCAGCAGTTACTCCTTACAGGCAATGAACATTCAGTACTTC
NA	TRBD2	TRBJ2-7	TRBV5-1	CASSRPPGGGDSYEQYF	TGCGCCAGCAGCCGCCCCCCGGGAGGAGGGGATTCCTACGAGCAGTACTTC
NA	TRBD1	TRBJ2-1	TRBV5-1	CASSWPTGSYNEQFF	TGCGCCAGCAGCTGGCCGACAGGGTCCTACAATGAGCAGTTCTTC
NA	NA	TRBJ2-7	TRBV19	CASSKRGLANEQYF	TGTGCCAGTAGTAAGAGGGGGTTGGCCAACGAGCAGTACTTC
NA	NA	TRBJ2-6	TRBV29-1	CSVQGMGAGANVLTF	TGCAGCGTTCAGGGAATGGGAGCTGGGGCCAACGTCCTGACTTTC
NA	NA	TRBJ1-5	TRBV5-3	CARSLGVRHNQPQHF	TGTGCCAGAAGCTTGGGGGTAAGGCACAATCAGCCCCAGCATTTT
NA	NA	TRBJ2-7	TRBV7-8	CASSLADSYEQYF	TGTGCCAGCAGCTTAGCGGACAGCTACGAGCAGTACTTC
NA	TRBD1	TRBJ1-1	TRBV19	CASRPRDRTTEAFF	TGTGCCAGTAGGCCCCGGGACAGGACAACTGAAGCTTTCTTT
NA	NA	TRBJ1-2	TRBV5-8	CASSLLRGRYGYTF	TGTGCCAGCAGCTTGCTGAGGGGGAGGTATGGCTACACCTTC
NA	NA	TRBJ1-3	TRBV6-5	CASSQQQGNTIYF	TGTGCCAGCAGTCAGCAACAGGGAAACACCATATATTTT
NA	NA	TRBJ1-1	TRBV5-1	CASSLVQRNTEAFF	TGCGCCAGCAGCTTGGTCCAGAGGAACACTGAAGCTTTCTTT
NA	NA	TRBJ1-1	TRBV11-3	CASSFRMNTEAFF	TGTGCCAGCAGCTTTAGGATGAACACTGAAGCTTTCTTT
once	TRBD2	TRBJ2-2	TRBV14	CASSPLAGESTGELFF	TGTGCCAGCAGCCCTCTAGCGGGGGAGAGCACCGGGGAGCTGTTTTTT
NA	TRBD1	TRBJ1-1	TRBV29-1	CSVAGGGTEAFF	TGCAGCGTCGCAGGGGGGGGAACTGAAGCTTTCTTT
NA	NA	TRBJ1-4	TRBV11-2	CASSFGGGTEEKLFF	TGTGCCAGCAGTTTCGGAGGGGGGACGGAAGAAAAACTGTTTTTT
NA	NA	TRBJ1-2	TRBV5-4	CASSPQQGLGGYTF	TGTGCCAGCAGCCCACAGCAGGGGTTGGGGGGCTACACCTTC
NA	TRBD2	TRBJ2-3	TRBV4-3	CASSQDPAGGPTDTQYF	TGCGCCAGCAGCCAAGACCCAGCGGGAGGGCCAACAGATACGCAGTATTTT
NA	NA	TRBJ1-2	TRBV28	CASTTPHLPGNGYTF	TGTGCCAGCACCACCCCCCACCTCCCAGGGAATGGCTACACCTTC
NA	TRBD1	TRBJ2-7	TRBV19	CASSTNRGSGEQYF	TGTGCCAGTAGTACCAACAGGGGATCGGGCGAGCAGTACTTC
NA	TRBD1	TRBJ1-5	TRBV11-2	CASSPTGGYQPQHF	TGTGCCAGCAGCCCAACAGGGGGTTATCAGCCCCAGCATTTT
NA	NA	TRBJ1-2	TRBV19	CASSPYNIRGYGYTF	TGTGCCAGTTCCCCTTACAACATTCGCGGGTATGGCTACACCTTC
once	NA	TRBJ1-1	TRBV4-2	CASSPGGGLENTEAFF	TGTGCCAGCAGCCCCGGGGGAGGCCTTGAGAACACTGAAGCTTTCTTT
NA	NA	TRBJ1-1	TRBV6-5	CASSYSGQTHTEAFF	TGTGCCAGCAGTTACTCAGGACAAACCCACACTGAAGCTTTCTTT
NA	NA	TRBJ1-1	TRBV6-1	CASNRKQGNTEAFF	TGTGCCAGCAACCGAAAACAGGGGAACACTGAAGCTTTCTTT
NA	TRBD1	TRBJ2-7	TRBV7-8	CASSRGQDPHEQYF	TGTGCCAGCAGCAGGGGACAGGACCCCCACGAGCAGTACTTC
NA	NA	TRBJ2-7	TRBV6-5	CASRKEYEQYF	TGTGCCAGCAGGAAGGAATACGAGCAGTACTTC
NA	NA	TRBJ1-1	TRBV6-6	CASRRQSNTEAFF	TGTGCCAGCAGAAGACAGAGCAACACTGAAGCTTTCTTT
NA	TRBD1	TRBJ2-6	TRBV28	CASRVHLQGARRGANVLTF	TGTGCCAGCAGGGTTCACTTACAGGGGGCGCGGAGAGGGGCCAACGTCCTGACTTTC
NA	NA	TRBJ1-2	TRBV21-1	CASSKGVQGFYNYGYTF	TGTGCCAGCAGCAAAGGGGTACAGGGTTTTTATAACTATGGCTACACCTTC
NA	NA	TRBJ1-4	TRBV5-1	CASSLMTGTEKLFF	TGCGCCAGCAGCTTGATGACCGGGACAGAAAAACTGTTTTTT
few	NA	TRBJ2-5	TRBV5-1	CASSYKETQYF	TGCGCCAGCAGCTATAAAGAGACCCAGTACTTC
NA	NA	TRBJ2-2	TRBV7-8	CASSLSRFVENTGELFF	TGTGCCAGCAGCTTATCTAGGTTCGTGGAGAACACCGGGGAGCTGTTTTTT
NA	NA	TRBJ2-2	TRBV15	CATSRPAGNTGELFF	TGTGCCACCAGTCGGCCCGCGGGGAACACCGGGGAGCTGTTTTTT
NA	NA	TRBJ2-7	TRBV2	CASKRGASEQYF	TGTGCCAGCAAGAGGGGGGCATCCGAGCAGTACTTC
NA	NA	TRBJ2-5	TRBV19	CASSTQGGETQYF	TGTGCCAGTAGTACACAAGGCGGAGAGACCCAGTACTTC
NA	NA	TRBJ2-1	TRBV6-1	CASSGLDEQFF	TGTGCCAGTTCAGGGCTCGATGAGCAGTTCTTC
NA	TRBD1	TRBJ1-1	TRBV9	CASSPGGDSNKIDTEAFF	TGTGCCAGCAGCCCCGGGGGGGACAGTAATAAGATCGACACTGAAGCTTTCTTT
NA	TRBD1	TRBJ2-2	TRBV4-1	CASSPGQGPTGELFF	TGCGCCAGCAGCCCGGGACAGGGTCCTACCGGGGAGCTGTTTTTT
NA	NA	TRBJ2-2	TRBV7-2	CASSSHANTGELFF	TGTGCCAGCAGCTCCCATGCAAACACCGGGGAGCTGTTTTTT
NA	TRBD2	TRBJ2-7	TRBV6-6	CASRTSGRTYEQYF	TGTGCCAGCCGAACTAGCGGGAGGACGTACGAGCAGTACTTC
NA	NA	TRBJ1-4	TRBV6-5	CASRVDRCGLFF	TGTGCCAGCAGGGTTGACAGGTGTGGACTGTTTTTT
NA	TRBD1	TRBJ1-5	TRBV7-2	CASSERTGRNQPQHF	TGTGCCAGCAGCGAACGGACAGGGCGCAATCAGCCCCAGCATTTT
NA	TRBD2	TRBJ2-2	TRBV9	CAGSAAGLAGFDTGELFF	TGTGCCGGCAGCGCGGCAGGACTAGCGGGCTTCGACACCGGGGAGCTGTTTTTT
NA	TRBD1	TRBJ1-5	TRBV7-8	CASSLAGQGLQPQHF	TGTGCCAGCAGCTTAGCGGGACAGGGGCTTCAGCCCCAGCATTTT
NA	NA	TRBJ1-6	TRBV2	CASSLPGTNSPFHF	TGTGCCAGCAGCCTGCCGGGGACAAATTCACCCTTCCACTTT
NA	NA	TRBJ2-3	TRBV27	CASSFRTGPGGTDTQYF	TGTGCCAGCAGTTTTCGGACAGGGCCGGGGGGGACAGATACGCAGTATTTT
NA	NA	TRBJ2-7	TRBV27	CASTPTGRSWEQYF	TGTGCCAGCACTCCGACAGGTCGAAGCTGGGAGCAGTACTTC